Listed here is a single TCR beta chain. The data were obtained in a study of blood T cell repertoires in COVID-19. CDR3 size: 16 residues. Trimming cost V 3 bases and J 10 bases; bases outside gene matches: 9. Germline V gives CDR1 KGHSH, CDR2 LQKENI. Sequencing was performed with immunoSEQ multiplex PCR; in TCRdb, only in-frame clones are kept and a portion is missing. The sample consists of 250,000 to 300,000 clones, roughly nine tenths of them appearing once. This clonotype was sampled from a woman under 40 with COVID-19, enrolled during active disease. J is TRBJ1-6 and V is TRBV18; TRBD1 agrees at 10 bases. Sequencing was done on a sample of peripheral blood. CDR3: CASSPLRGTGVSPLHF. DNA for the CDR3: TGTGCCAGCTCACCGCTAAGGGGGACAGGGGTCTCACCCCTCCACTTT.